A single sample gave rise to the 14 T cell receptor beta chains below, sequenced in a study of T cells in Graves' hyperthyroidism and ophthalmopathy. Amplification of TCR beta CDR3 regions was performed using RNA transcripts as template. The HTBI primer set served for first-round RT-PCR of the TCR CDR3. TCRdb re-analysed the multiplex PCR reads in MiXCR, keeping a single row per CDR3 protein. The table has roughly 700,000 distinct CDR3 sequences, around 15% seen once. The sample taken for sequencing was blood. Receptor source: a woman in her late teens or twenties with Graves' hyperthyroidism.

The V and J genes are TRBV9 and TRBJ2-5; tentative D call: TRBD1 (6 bases). With 4 bases removed from V and 2 bases from J, the gap between germline ends came to 15 bases. The germline CDR1 and CDR2 sequences are SGDLS and YYNGEE. CDR3 length: 15 amino acids. CDR3 loop: CASSPSDRPQETQYF. CDR3 bases: TGTGCCAGCAGCCCAAGTGACAGGCCACAAGAGACCCAGTACTTC.

The sample holds a few counts of this clonotype. The chain couples TRBV7-9 to TRBJ1-2; D gene unclear. The CDR3 runs to 14 residues. V was clipped by 5 bases and J by 4 bases, with 14 bases between them. Germline V gene sequence: CDR1 SEHNR, CDR2 FQNEAQ (reference sequence). The CDR3: CASSRGITIYGYTF. Written as DNA, the CDR3 is TGTGCCAGCAGCCGAGGCATTACAATCTATGGCTACACCTTC.

V gene TRBV10-2 combines with J gene TRBJ2-7; D is uncertain. Germline V lookup: CDR1 WSHSY, CDR2 SAAADI. V was trimmed by 5 bases and J by 5 bases, leaving 16 bases between them. The length of the CDR3 is 14 residues. Here the CDR3 reads CASSSAVRSHEQYF. CDR3 DNA sequence: TGCGCCAGCAGTTCCGCAGTGAGGTCCCACGAGCAGTACTTC.

At least ten counts were recorded for this clonotype. The chain carries TRBV12-3 or TRBV12-4 and TRBJ1-1; D is ambiguous. The CDR3 is made up of 14 amino acids. V was clipped by 3 bases and J by 1 base, with 9 bases between them. This CDR3 reads CASSFPPGNTEAFF. In DNA, the CDR3 is TGTGCCAGCAGTTTCCCCCCAGGGAACACTGAAGCTTTCTTT.

This clonotype turned up a few times. The rearrangement joins TRBV7-9 to TRBJ2-1, with D unresolved. V lost 7 bases to trimming and J lost 0 bases, with 16 bases between them. Germline loops: CDR1 SEHNR, CDR2 FQNEAQ (reference sequence). The CDR3 spans 16 residues. The CDR3 DNA reads as TGTGCCAGCACCCCCATGGGCGGAAGCTCCTACAATGAGCAGTTCTTC. Translation: CASTPMGGSSYNEQFF.

This clonotype came up a few times. J is TRBJ1-6 and V is TRBV2; no reliable D call. Germline V CDR1 and CDR2: SNHLY, FYNNEI. V was shortened by 7 bases and J by 9 bases, with 16 bases between the two germline ends. This CDR3 has 14 residues. The CDR3 sequence is CASKIPPGGSPLHF. DNA for the CDR3: TGTGCCAGCAAAATTCCCCCGGGAGGTTCACCCCTCCACTTT.

In this sample, this clonotype turned up many times. This chain uses TRBV30 with TRBJ1-2, with unresolved D. CDR1 and CDR2 (germline): GTSNPN, SVGIG (reference sequence). V was clipped by 2 bases and J by 7 bases, with 23 bases between them. The CDR3 runs 16 residues. The chain's CDR3 is CAWSPRDQRSDGGYTF. The CDR3 region has the DNA TGTGCCTGGAGTCCCCGCGATCAGCGGAGTGATGGTGGCTACACCTTC.

At least ten counts were recorded for this clonotype. The J gene is TRBJ2-7, the V gene TRBV27, with 7 bases aligning to TRBD1. The CDR3 consists of 16 residues. V lost 5 bases and J lost 3; bases outside the gene matches: 13. Germline CDR1 MNHEY, CDR2 SMNVEV (reference sequence). The CDR3 protein is CASSPSAGQVNYEQYF. CDR3 nucleotides: TGTGCCAGCAGTCCCTCGGCCGGACAGGTAAACTACGAGCAGTACTTC.

This clonotype appeared many times. The rearrangement joins TRBV20-1 to TRBJ2-2; the D gene is possibly TRBD2 (6 bases). Trimming took off 0 bases at V and 5 bases at J, with 13 bases between the two ends. The CDR3 sequence is 15 residues long. Germline V gene data show CDR1 as DFQATT and CDR2 as SNEGSKA (reference sequence). The CDR3 DNA reads TGCAGTGCTAGAGATCCTAGCGAGAGGACCGGGGAGCTGTTTTTT. Its translation: CSARDPSERTGELFF.

The table lists this clonotype with many counts. The V gene is TRBV3-1, the J gene TRBJ1-2, with a weak D call TRBD1 (6 bases). From germline, CDR1 is LGHDT and CDR2 YNNKEL (reference sequence). The CDR3 extends over 14 amino acids. Trimming removed 4 bases at V and 7 bases at J, with 16 bases between. The CDR3 DNA reads TGTGCCAGCAGCCGGGACATCCGGGATGCTGGCTACACCTTC. This sequence encodes CASSRDIRDAGYTF.

Many counts were recorded for this clonotype. The chain recombines TRBV30 with TRBJ2-3; TRBD2 matches at 10 bases. From germline, CDR1 is GTSNPN and CDR2 SVGIG (reference sequence). The CDR3 totals 17 residues. The V segment lost 3 bases and the J segment 2 bases; nucleotides outside the gene matches: 11. The CDR3 nucleotides read TGTGCCTGGAGCCTAGGACGGACTAGCGGCCCCACAGATACGCAGTATTTT. This codes for CAWSLGRTSGPTDTQYF.

This chain joins TRBV27 and TRBJ2-7; D perhaps matches TRBD1 (5 bases). Germline CDR1 reads MNHEY; CDR2 reads SMNVEV (reference sequence). CDR3 length: 15 amino acids. V was pared by 1 base and J by 1 base, with 11 bases between. Here the CDR3 reads CASSLFGRASYEQYF. The CDR3, as DNA: TGTGCCAGCAGTTTATTTGGCAGGGCATCCTACGAGCAGTACTTC.

The rearrangement links TRBV28 to TRBJ1-1; 9 bases are a match to TRBD1. CDR1 and CDR2 (germline): MDHEN, SYDVKM. V shed 6 bases and J 4 bases; nucleotides not matched to a gene: 9. This CDR3 is 15 amino acids long. The CDR3 DNA follows: TGTGCCAGCAGGACTACAGGGGGCGCGAGCACTGAAGCTTTCTTT. Encoded protein: CASRTTGGASTEAFF.

This clonotype was recorded at least ten times. The chain joins TRBV20-1 to TRBJ1-1; D might be TRBD1 (6 bases). V was cut by 3 bases and J by 4 bases, with 15 bases left in between. Germline-derived CDR1 and CDR2 are DFQATT and SNEGSKA (reference sequence). The CDR3 runs to 14 residues. CDR3 bases: TGCAGTGCTAGTGTGGGGGGGCGAGGCACTGAAGCTTTCTTT. Protein: CSASVGGRGTEAFF.